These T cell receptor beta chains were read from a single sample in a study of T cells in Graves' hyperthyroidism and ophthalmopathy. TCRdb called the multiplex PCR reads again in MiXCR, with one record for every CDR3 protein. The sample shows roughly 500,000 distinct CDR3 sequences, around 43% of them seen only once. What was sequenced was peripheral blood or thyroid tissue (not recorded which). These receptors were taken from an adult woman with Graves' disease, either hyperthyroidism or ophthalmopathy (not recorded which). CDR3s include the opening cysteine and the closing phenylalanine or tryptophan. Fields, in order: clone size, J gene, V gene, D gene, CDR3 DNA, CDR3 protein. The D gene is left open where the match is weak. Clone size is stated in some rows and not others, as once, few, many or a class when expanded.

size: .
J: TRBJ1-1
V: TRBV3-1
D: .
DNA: TGTGCCAGCAGCCGAGGCAGGGTCACTGAAGCTTTCTTT
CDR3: CASSRGRVTEAFF

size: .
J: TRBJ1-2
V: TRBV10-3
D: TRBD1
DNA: TGTGCCACTAGGAGAGGTTTGGGACAGGGTGGCTACACCTTC
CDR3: CATRRGLGQGGYTF

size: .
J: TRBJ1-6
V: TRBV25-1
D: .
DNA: TGTGCCAGCAGTGCTAGAGTTGCGGTCCCTCAGGATCCCCTCCACTTT
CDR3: CASSARVAVPQDPLHF

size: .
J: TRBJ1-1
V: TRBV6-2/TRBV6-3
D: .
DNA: TGTGCCAGCAGAGCAAGGGGGGACACTGAAGCTTTCTTT
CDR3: CASRARGDTEAFF

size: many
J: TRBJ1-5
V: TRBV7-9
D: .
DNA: TGTGCCAGCAGTCGGGGTGATCAGCCCCAGCATTTT
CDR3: CASSRGDQPQHF

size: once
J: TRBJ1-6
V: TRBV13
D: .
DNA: TGCGCCAGCAGCTTACTGGGGGCAGTCCCTTCACCCCTCCACTTT
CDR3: CASSLLGAVPSPLHF

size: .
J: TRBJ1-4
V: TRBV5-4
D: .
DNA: TGTGCCAGCAGCTTGAGTAGTATGGGATCGGCTAATGAAAAACTGTTTTTT
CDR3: CASSLSSMGSANEKLFF

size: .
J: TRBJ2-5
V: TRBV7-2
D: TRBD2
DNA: TGTGCCAGCAGCCTCGTAGCGGGAGGGCCGGAGACCCAGTACTTC
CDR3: CASSLVAGGPETQYF

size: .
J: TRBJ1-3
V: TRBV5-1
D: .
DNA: TGCGCCAGCAGCTTGGGGACAATACTCGGAAACACCATATATTTT
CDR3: CASSLGTILGNTIYF

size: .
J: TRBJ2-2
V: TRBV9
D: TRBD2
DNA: TGTGCCAGCAGCGGACTAGCGGTCGACGGGGAGCTGTTTTTT
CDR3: CASSGLAVDGELFF

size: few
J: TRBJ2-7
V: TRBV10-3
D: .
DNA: TGTGCCACCGGGCCATCGAGCTCCTACGAGCAGTACTTC
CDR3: CATGPSSSYEQYF

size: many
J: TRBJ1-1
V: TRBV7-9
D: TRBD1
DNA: TGTGCCAGCAGGAAGGATTCCGGGACAGGGACGAGGAACACTGAAGCTTTCTTT
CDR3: CASRKDSGTGTRNTEAFF

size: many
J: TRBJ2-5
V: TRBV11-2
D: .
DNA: TGTGCCAGCAGCTCCTCCAAGGGACCAGCAGGCCAAGAGACCCAGTACTTC
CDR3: CASSSSKGPAGQETQYF

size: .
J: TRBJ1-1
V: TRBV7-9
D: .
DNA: TGTGCCAGCCACGTCGGGGAGCTTATGAACACTGAAGCTTTCTTT
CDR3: CASHVGELMNTEAFF

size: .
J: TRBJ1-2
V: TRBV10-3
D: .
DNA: TGTGCCATCAAGCCGGACAGTCTTTTAAACTATGGCTACACCTTC
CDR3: CAIKPDSLLNYGYTF

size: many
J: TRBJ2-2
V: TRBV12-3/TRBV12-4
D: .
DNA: TGTGCCAGCAGTTTAGCGGCCAGGGCCACCGGGGAGCTGTTTTTT
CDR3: CASSLAARATGELFF

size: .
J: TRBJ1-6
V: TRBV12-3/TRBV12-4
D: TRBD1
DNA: TGTGCCAGCAGGGACAGGGTGGCCTCACCCCTCCACTTT
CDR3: CASRDRVASPLHF

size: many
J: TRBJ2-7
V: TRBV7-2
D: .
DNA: TGTGCCAGCAGCTTATTGGACGAGCAGTACTTC
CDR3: CASSLLDEQYF

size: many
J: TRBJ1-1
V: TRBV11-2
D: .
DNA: TGTGCCAGCAGCTTAGATTCTGGGAGGGGGAACACTGAAGCTTTCTTT
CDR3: CASSLDSGRGNTEAFF

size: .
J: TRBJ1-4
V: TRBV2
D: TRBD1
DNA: TGTGCCAGCAGCCAAGGAGGGGGCGATGAAAGACTGTTTTTT
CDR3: CASSQGGGDERLFF

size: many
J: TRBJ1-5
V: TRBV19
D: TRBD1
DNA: TGTGCCAGTAGTACTCAGGGGGGTAATCAGCCCCAGCATTTT
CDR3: CASSTQGGNQPQHF

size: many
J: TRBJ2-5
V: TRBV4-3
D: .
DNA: TGCGCCAGCAGCCAACTGGAGGGCGGAGGGACACAAGAGACCCAGTACTTC
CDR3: CASSQLEGGGTQETQYF

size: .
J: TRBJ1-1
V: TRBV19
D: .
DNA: TGTGCCAGCAGCCAAAGGCTAGGGAACACTGAAGCTTTCTTT
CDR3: CASSQRLGNTEAFF

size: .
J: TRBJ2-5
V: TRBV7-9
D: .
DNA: TGTGCCAGCAGCCACGGAGGGGAAGAGACCCAGTACTTC
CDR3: CASSHGGEETQYF

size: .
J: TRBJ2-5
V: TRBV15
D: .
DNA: TGTGCCACCAGGAGGGTAGGTGGGCCCGGGCAAGAGACCCAGTACTTC
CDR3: CATRRVGGPGQETQYF

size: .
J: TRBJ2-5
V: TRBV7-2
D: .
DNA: TGTGCCAGCAGCTCCCCCTTGTACGCTCAAGAGACCCAGTACTTC
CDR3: CASSSPLYAQETQYF

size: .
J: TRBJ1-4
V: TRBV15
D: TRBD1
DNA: TGTGCCACCAGCAGACAGGGGGGAAAACTGTTTTTT
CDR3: CATSRQGGKLFF

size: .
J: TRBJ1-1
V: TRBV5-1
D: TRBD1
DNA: TGCGCCAGCAGCGGGGGACAGGGGTTGGGCACTGAAGCTTTCTTT
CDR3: CASSGGQGLGTEAFF

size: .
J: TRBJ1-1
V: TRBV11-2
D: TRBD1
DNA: TGTGCCAGCAGTTTACCGGGACAGGTGAACACTGAAGCTTTCTTT
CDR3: CASSLPGQVNTEAFF

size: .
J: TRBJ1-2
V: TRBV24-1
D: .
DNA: TGTGCCACCAGTGATTCGTTAAGAAGCTATAGCTACACCTTC
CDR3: CATSDSLRSYSYTF

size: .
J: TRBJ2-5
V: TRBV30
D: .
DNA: TGTGCCTGGGAGACGGCAGGTCAAGAGACCCAGTACTTC
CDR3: CAWETAGQETQYF

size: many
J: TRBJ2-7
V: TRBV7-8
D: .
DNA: TGTGCCAGCAGCTTAGCTCGGTTGAGCCCCTACGAGCAGTACTTC
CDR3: CASSLARLSPYEQYF

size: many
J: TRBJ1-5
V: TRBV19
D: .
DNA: TGTGCCAGTAGTATGGCTACAACCAGGCGCTATAGCAATCAGCCCCAGCATTTT
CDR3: CASSMATTRRYSNQPQHF

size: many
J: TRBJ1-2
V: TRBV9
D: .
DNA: TGTGCCAGCAGCGTTAGTCCCACAGCTAACTATGGCTACACCTTC
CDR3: CASSVSPTANYGYTF

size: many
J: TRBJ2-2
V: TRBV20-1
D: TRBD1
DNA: TGCAGTGCCCTCAGACAGGGGAACACCGGGGAGCTGTTTTTT
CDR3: CSALRQGNTGELFF

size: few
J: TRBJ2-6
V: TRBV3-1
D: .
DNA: TGTGCCAGCAGCCAAGGCCAGCCCTCTGGGGCCAACGTCCTGACTTTC
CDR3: CASSQGQPSGANVLTF

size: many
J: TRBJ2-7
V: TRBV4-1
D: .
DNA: TGCGCCAGCAGCCCCCTTTCGCTGGGGGTCTACGAGCAGTACTTC
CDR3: CASSPLSLGVYEQYF

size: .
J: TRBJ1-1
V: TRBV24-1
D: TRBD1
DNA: TGTGCCACCAGTGATTCCAGGGGGCTCCGCTACGCTGAAGCTTTCTTT
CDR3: CATSDSRGLRYAEAFF

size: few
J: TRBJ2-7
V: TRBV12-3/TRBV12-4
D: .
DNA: TGTGCCAGCAGTTCTCTTCGCGGGTACGAGCAGTACTTC
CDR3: CASSSLRGYEQYF

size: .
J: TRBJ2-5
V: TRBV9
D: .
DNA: TGTGTCAGCAGCCCCTCTGCGGCGGCGGAGACCCAGTACTTC
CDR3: CVSSPSAAAETQYF

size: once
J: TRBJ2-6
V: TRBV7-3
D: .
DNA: TGTGCCAGCAGCCGACCGGGACTGACTTTC
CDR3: CASSRPGLTF

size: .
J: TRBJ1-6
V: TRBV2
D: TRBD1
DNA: TGTGCCAGCAGTCCGCAGGGGGATGTGTCACCCCTCCACTTT
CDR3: CASSPQGDVSPLHF

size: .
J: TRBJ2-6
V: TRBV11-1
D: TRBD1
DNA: TGTGCCAGCAGCCACCGGGACAGGGACTCTGGGGCCAACGTCCTGACTTTC
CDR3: CASSHRDRDSGANVLTF